Sequencing of this T cell receptor (beta chain) was carried out in a study of control samples from healthy donors and cancer patients. V lost 4 bases and J lost 1, with 4 bases in between. Per the germline V gene, CDR1 is SGHTA and CDR2 is FQGNSA. The CDR3 is made up of 12 amino acids. Some clones are missing from TCRdb's copy, which holds only in-frame ones; the method was immunoSEQ multiplex PCR. The profile shows fewer than 500,000 clones, around 90% of them singletons. The sample taken for sequencing was PBMCs. V is TRBV7-2 and J is TRBJ1-1; D is undetermined. This receptor was identified in a man aged 35-49 years with head and neck cancer. The CDR3 nucleotides read TGTGCCAGCAGCTCAAGGAACACTGAAGCTTTCTTT. This encodes CASSSRNTEAFF. The entire variable domain, with the rest obtained from reference TRBV7-2 and TRBJ1-1, is as follows: GAGVSQSPSNKVTEKGKDVELRCDPISGHTALYWYRQSLGQGLEFLIYFQGNSAPDKSGLPSDRFSAERTGGSVSTLTIQRTQQEDSAVYLCASSSRNTEAFFGQGTRLTVV.